This TCR beta chain derives from a study of beta chain features in type 1 diabetes. Study at large: Examination of sorted cells across all samples involved around 100,000,000 cells. Study-level results: Naive, central memory and Treg TCRB repertoires seemed to resemble each other more closely in patients than they did in healthy donors.

This clone was recorded a few times. Its antigen is currently unknown. This CDR3 has 12 residues. V shed 2 bases and J shed 10 bases, with 9 bases lying between them. Of the isolated RNA, all was reverse transcribed, and so the sequenced material was expressed TCRB transcripts. Method: immunoSEQ multiplex PCR; TCRdb's copy keeps in-frame clones and lacks some. The sample lists about 900,000 clones, 17% occurring once. Sequencing was carried out using naive CD4+ T cells from blood. The TCR originated in a woman between 18 and 29 years old in good health. The chain combines TRBV6-7 with TRBJ2-1; D not certain. TRBV6-7 is assigned to the ORF class and has an uncertain function. The CDR3 is CASSYVGGEQFF. As DNA, the CDR3 is TGTGCCAGCAGTTACGTGGGTGGCGAGCAGTTCTTC.